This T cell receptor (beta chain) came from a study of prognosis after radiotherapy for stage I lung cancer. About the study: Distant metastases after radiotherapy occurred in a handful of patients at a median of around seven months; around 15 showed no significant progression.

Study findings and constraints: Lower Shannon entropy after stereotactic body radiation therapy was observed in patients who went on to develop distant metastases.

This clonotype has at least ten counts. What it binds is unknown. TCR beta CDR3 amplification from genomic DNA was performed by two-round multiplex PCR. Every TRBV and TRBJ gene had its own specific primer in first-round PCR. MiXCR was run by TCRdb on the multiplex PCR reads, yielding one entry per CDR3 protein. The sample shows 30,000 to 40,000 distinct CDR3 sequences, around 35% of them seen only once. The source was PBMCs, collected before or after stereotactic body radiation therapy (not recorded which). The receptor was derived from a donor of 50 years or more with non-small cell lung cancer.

The CDR3 coding sequence is TGTGCCAGCAGTGGCGTTCAGGACAGGGGAACAGGGCAGTACTTC. Translation: CASSGVQDRGTGQYF. J is TRBJ2-7 and V is TRBV25-1, with 9 bases aligning to TRBD1. Germline CDR1 MGHDK, CDR2 SYGVNS. The CDR3 is 15 residues long. J lost 9 bases, V lost 4 bases, and 13 bases had no gene match.